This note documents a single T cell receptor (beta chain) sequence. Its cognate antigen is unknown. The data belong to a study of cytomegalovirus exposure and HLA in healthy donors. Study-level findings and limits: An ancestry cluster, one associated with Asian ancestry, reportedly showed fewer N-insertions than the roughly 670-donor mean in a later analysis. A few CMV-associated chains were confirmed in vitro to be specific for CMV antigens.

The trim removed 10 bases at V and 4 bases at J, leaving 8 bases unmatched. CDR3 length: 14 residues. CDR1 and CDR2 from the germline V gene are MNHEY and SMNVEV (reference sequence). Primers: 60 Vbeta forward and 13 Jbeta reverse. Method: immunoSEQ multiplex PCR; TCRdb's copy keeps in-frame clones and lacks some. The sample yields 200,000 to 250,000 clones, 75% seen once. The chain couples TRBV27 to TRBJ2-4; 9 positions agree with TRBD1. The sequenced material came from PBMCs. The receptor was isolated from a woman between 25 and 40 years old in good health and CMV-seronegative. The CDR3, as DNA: TGTGCCATCTTTAGAGGACAGGGGAAAAACATTCAGTACTTC. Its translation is CAIFRGQGKNIQYF.